Following are 30 T cell receptor beta chains from one sample sequenced in a study of OX40 agonist ivuxolimab in advanced cancers. TCRdb's copy holds only in-frame clones and misses some; the assay was immunoSEQ multiplex PCR. Of tens of thousands of clones listed, about 88% are singletons. Here the sequenced sample was CD4+ or CD8+ T cells sorted from blood, taken in a trial of the OX40 agonist ivuxolimab. These receptors were obtained from an adult with an advanced solid tumor such as melanoma, head and neck, liver or kidney cancer.

The V gene is TRBV2, the J gene TRBJ2-3, with TRBD2 matching 7 bases. V was pared by 0 bases and J by 0 bases, with 6 bases of the junction left unmatched. Germline V CDR1 and CDR2: SNHLY, FYNNEI. There are 17 residues in the CDR3. The CDR3 DNA is TGTGCCAGCAGTGAAGCGCTTCTAGCGGCTAGCACAGATACGCAGTATTTT. It translates to CASSEALLAASTDTQYF. The full variable domain, rest sourced from reference TRBV2 and TRBJ2-3, is EPEVTQTPSHQVTQMGQEVILRCVPISNHLYFYWYRQILGQKVEFLVSFYNNEISEKSEIFDDQFSVERPDGSNFTLKIRSTKLEDSAMYFCASSEALLAASTDTQYFGPGTRLTVL.

The chain recombines TRBV10-3 with TRBJ2-3; 12 bases line up with TRBD2. Germline V lookup: CDR1 ENHRY, CDR2 SYGVKD. V lost 0 bases and J lost 1; bases outside the gene matches: 8. CDR3 length: 19 amino acids. CDR3: CAISESGLAGPPGTDTQYF. The CDR3 DNA reads as TGTGCCATCAGTGAGTCGGGACTAGCGGGTCCCCCCGGCACAGATACGCAGTATTTT.

The CDR3: CASSSPGQGNEQFF. Here the CDR3 DNA reads TGTGCCAGCAGCTCCCCGGGACAGGGGAATGAGCAGTTCTTC. The chain carries TRBV7-9 and TRBJ2-1, with TRBD1 matching 10 bases. This CDR3 region has 14 residues. With 4 bases clipped from V and 7 bases from J, the junction kept 4 bases outside the gene matches. Germline CDR1 is SEHNR and CDR2 is FQNEAQ (reference sequence).

Remarks on this clone: The junction and the germline gene differ at one end; a read error may be behind it. The gene calls are TRBV5-6 and TRBJ1-1, with TRBD1 matching 9 bases. The germline CDR1 and CDR2 sequences are SGHDT and YYEEEE. The CDR3 consists of 11 residues. CDR3 nucleotides: TGTGCCAGCAGCTTAGGGACAGGGCAAAGGTTT. Translated: CASSLGTGQRF.

The chain couples TRBV9 to TRBJ2-3; no clear D gene. The ends were cut back, 3 bases at V and 9 bases at J, with 11 bases in the middle. The CDR3 consists of 12 residues. Germline loops: CDR1 SGDLS, CDR2 YYNGEE. CDR3 amino acids: CASSADEVTQYF. Written as DNA, the CDR3 is TGTGCCAGCAGCGCAGACGAGGTCACGCAGTATTTT.

The CDR3 sequence: CAIPGGTGELFF. CDR3 coding DNA: TGTGCCATTCCAGGGGGCACCGGGGAGCTGTTTTTT. The chain links TRBV10-3 to TRBJ2-2; TRBD1 matches 7 bases. This CDR3 spans 12 amino acids. Germline CDR1 ENHRY, CDR2 SYGVKD. The J segment lost 4 bases and the V segment lost 9 bases, leaving 2 bases of the junction unmatched.

The chain is built from TRBV4-3 and TRBJ2-5, with D tentatively TRBD1 (6 bases). The J call may be mistaken, given a closer DNA end match to TRBJ2-7. The CDR3 sequence is 14 residues long. Germline V gives CDR1 LGHNA, CDR2 YSLEER. The CDR3 DNA is TGCGCCAGCAGCCAAGATCAGGGGAGCTACGAGCAGTACTTC. This codes for CASSQDQGSYEQYF.

The table lists this clone with a count of one. CDR3 sequence: CASSRGVDSKIWGYTF. The CDR3 bases are TGCGCCAGCAGCAGAGGGGTCGACAGTAAGATTTGGGGCTACACCTTC. The chain carries TRBV5-1 and TRBJ1-2; the D gene is possibly TRBD1 (5 bases). This CDR3 region has 16 residues. The V gene's germline CDR1 is SGHRS and CDR2 YFSETQ. The ends were cut back, 4 bases at V and 8 bases at J, with 24 bases in the middle.

The chain joins TRBV4-3 to TRBJ2-5; no clear D. The CDR3 has 14 amino acids. Germline V gene data show CDR1 as LGHNA and CDR2 as YSLEER. The V and J ends lost 2 bases and 5 bases respectively, with 12 bases between them. This chain's CDR3 is CASSQSRIRETQYF. The CDR3 DNA follows: TGCGCCAGCAGCCAAAGCCGTATCCGGGAGACCCAGTACTTC.

This chain joins TRBV7-8 and TRBJ2-2, with TRBD1 matching 7 bases. Trimming removed 3 bases from V and 3 bases from J; junction bases left unmatched: 7. The germline V gene encodes CDR1 SGHVS and CDR2 FQNEAQ. The CDR3 loop spans 16 amino acids. This chain's CDR3 is CASSFVQGSDTGELFF. The DNA of the CDR3 is TGTGCCAGCAGCTTCGTACAGGGGAGTGACACCGGGGAGCTGTTTTTT.

This clone was detected a few times. This sequence joins TRBV25-1 and TRBJ2-1, with 13 bases fitting TRBD2. The CDR3 runs 16 residues. J lost 3 bases, V lost 5 bases, and 4 bases had no gene match. Germline CDR1 is MGHDK and CDR2 is SYGVNS. The CDR3 coding sequence is TGTGCCAGCAGTCCGGGACTAGCGGGACTCTACAATGAGCAGTTCTTC. As protein: CASSPGLAGLYNEQFF. Drawing the rest from reference TRBV25-1 and TRBJ2-1, the complete variable domain is EADIYQTPRYLVIGTGKKITLECSQTMGHDKMYWYQQDPGMELHLIHYSYGVNSTEKGDLSSESTVSRIRTEHFPLTLESARPSHTSQYLCASSPGLAGLYNEQFFGPGTRLTVL.

The chain carries TRBV9 and TRBJ1-1, with unresolved D. The germline V and J ends were trimmed by 3 bases and 1 base, with 10 bases remaining between them. This CDR3 has 14 residues. CDR1 is SGDLS and CDR2 is YYNGEE in the germline V gene. Here the CDR3 DNA reads TGTGCCAGCAGCGGGACTGAGGGGAACACTGAAGCTTTCTTT. This sequence encodes CASSGTEGNTEAFF.

The rearrangement joins TRBV9 to TRBJ1-4, with TRBD1 as a possible D gene (6 bases). The germline CDR1 and CDR2 sequences are SGDLS and YYNGEE. V lost 0 bases, J lost 7 bases, and 13 bases lay in between. This CDR3 has 15 residues. The CDR3 nucleotides read TGTGCCAGCAGCGTAGGAGGCAGGGGTGGTGAAAAACTGTTTTTT. Translating it yields CASSVGGRGGEKLFF.

The V gene is TRBV11-2, the J gene TRBJ2-7; 9 nucleotides match TRBD1. The germline CDR1 and CDR2 sequences are SGHAT and FQNNGV. The CDR3 is made up of 15 amino acids. V gave up 5 bases and J gave up 3 bases; unmatched junction bases: 8. CDR3: CASSPPWGQGYEQYF. CDR3 bases: TGTGCCAGCAGCCCTCCCTGGGGACAGGGCTACGAGCAGTACTTC.

This clone was recorded a few times. The chain joins TRBV2 to TRBJ2-2; D possibly corresponds to TRBD1 (5 bases). The germline gives CDR1 SNHLY, CDR2 FYNNEI. The CDR3 loop spans 14 amino acids. Trimming shortened V by 3 bases and J by 5 bases, and 10 bases separated the two germline ends. CDR3 sequence: CASSEAGLTGELFF. The CDR3 coding sequence is TGTGCCAGCAGTGAGGCAGGGTTGACCGGGGAGCTGTTTTTT.

The rearrangement links TRBV19 to TRBJ1-2, with TRBD1 matching 8 bases. The CDR3 is made up of 17 amino acids. Germline CDR1 LNHDA, CDR2 SQIVND (reference sequence). V lost 3 bases to trimming and J lost 4 bases; unmatched junction nucleotides: 13. CDR3: CASSIDGVGQASYGYTF. CDR3 nucleotides: TGTGCCAGTAGTATCGACGGAGTGGGACAGGCCTCCTATGGCTACACCTTC.

The gene calls are TRBV25-1 and TRBJ2-7, with D perhaps TRBD1 or TRBD2 (5 bases each). From germline, CDR1 is MGHDK and CDR2 SYGVNS. The CDR3 runs 16 residues. V was cut by 3 bases and J by 2 bases, with 17 bases left in between. Here the CDR3 reads CASSELAGWEPYEQYF. The DNA of the CDR3 is TGTGCCAGCAGTGAGTTGGCAGGGTGGGAGCCCTACGAGCAGTACTTC.

This clone is a singleton in its sample. The V and J genes are TRBV7-9 and TRBJ1-3; tentatively, D is TRBD1 (6 bases). From germline, CDR1 is SEHNR and CDR2 FQNEAQ (reference sequence). Between the trimmed V and J ends, which lost 4 bases and 3 bases, there was a span of 10 bases. The CDR3 consists of 14 residues. CDR3 loop: CASSSGGNGNTIYF. The CDR3 DNA is TGTGCCAGCAGCTCGGGGGGCAATGGAAACACCATATATTTT.

The V gene is TRBV10-3, the J gene TRBJ2-7; D may be TRBD2 (6 bases). The germline V and J ends were trimmed by 2 bases and 2 bases, with 16 bases remaining between them. CDR1 and CDR2 (germline): ENHRY, SYGVKD. The CDR3 extends over 16 amino acids. The CDR3 is CAISEEGRGGTYEQYF. CDR3 bases: TGTGCCATCAGTGAGGAAGGAAGAGGAGGGACCTACGAGCAGTACTTC.

The chain recombines TRBV7-9 with TRBJ2-3; no firm D call. The CDR3 has 12 residues. CDR1 is SEHNR and CDR2 is FQNEAQ in the germline V gene (reference sequence). Trimming pared 5 bases from V and 0 bases from J, leaving 3 bases between. The CDR3 loop reads CASSPSTDTQYF. CDR3 bases: TGTGCCAGCAGCCCGAGCACAGATACGCAGTATTTT.

This chain joins TRBV6-1 and TRBJ2-7; no definite D call. The ends were cut back, 3 bases at V and 0 bases at J, with 15 bases in the middle. Germline loops: CDR1 MNHNS, CDR2 SASEGT. The CDR3 runs to 16 residues. This CDR3 reads CASSDGELRSSYEQYF. Here the CDR3 DNA reads TGTGCCAGCAGTGATGGGGAATTACGGAGCTCCTACGAGCAGTACTTC.

The chain uses TRBV9 and TRBJ2-5, with D tentatively TRBD2 (6 bases). The V gene's germline CDR1 is SGDLS and CDR2 YYNGEE. V lost 4 bases to trimming and J lost 3 bases, with 16 bases between them. The CDR3 loop spans 15 amino acids. CDR3 DNA: TGTGCCAGCAGCACACTAATGGGCGGGGAAGAGACCCAGTACTTC. Its translation: CASSTLMGGEETQYF.

The chain uses TRBV9 and TRBJ1-2; a possible D gene is TRBD1 (5 bases). Germline lookup yields CDR1 SGDLS and CDR2 YYNGEE. V lost 2 bases and J 8 bases, leaving 19 bases between the germline ends. The CDR3 loop spans 15 amino acids. CDR3 in DNA: TGTGCCAGCAGCGTTCTGGACACCGCGTGGGAGGGCTACACCTTC. Translating it yields CASSVLDTAWEGYTF.

The chain links TRBV5-4 to TRBJ1-2, with 11 nucleotides matching TRBD1. The junction had 6 bases not matched to a gene; V was cut back by 2 bases and J by 6 bases. This CDR3 is 15 amino acids long. Germline CDR1 and CDR2: SGHNT and YYREEE (reference sequence). CDR3 amino acids: CASSLRTGGIDGYTF. The CDR3 DNA follows: TGTGCCAGCAGCTTAAGGACAGGGGGCATCGATGGCTACACCTTC.

V and J are TRBV6-5 and TRBJ2-3; the D is unclear. Trimming stripped 0 bases from V and 1 base from J, with 8 bases between. The CDR3 extends over 15 amino acids. CDR1 is MNHEY, CDR2 SVGAGI, per germline. CDR3 amino acids: CASSYSIGGTDTQYF. The CDR3 region has the DNA TGTGCCAGCAGTTACTCGATTGGGGGCACAGATACGCAGTATTTT.

The chain's CDR3 is CASSLTSGSTDTQYF. The CDR3 DNA sequence: TGTGCCAGCAGCTTGACTAGCGGGAGCACAGATACGCAGTATTTT. This sequence joins TRBV7-3 and TRBJ2-3; the match to TRBD2 covers 10 bases. Germline CDR1 is SGHTA and CDR2 is FQGTGA. The CDR3 is 15 amino acids. Trimming removed 3 bases from V and 0 bases from J; junction bases left unmatched: 0.

The chain recombines TRBV6-5 with TRBJ1-4; no reliable D call. This CDR3 comprises 16 residues. The germline V and J ends were trimmed by 3 bases and 3 bases, with 14 bases remaining between them. The germline gives CDR1 MNHEY, CDR2 SVGAGI. In DNA form, the CDR3 reads TGTGCCAGCAGTTATTTTGTGGGGAGACCTAATGAAAAACTGTTTTTT. Protein sequence: CASSYFVGRPNEKLFF.

V and J are TRBV19 and TRBJ2-7; the D call may be TRBD1 or TRBD2 (5 bases each). Germline CDR1 reads LNHDA; CDR2 reads SQIVND (reference sequence). The CDR3 runs 15 residues. V was cut by 7 bases and J by 2 bases, with 18 bases left in between. The CDR3 DNA sequence: TGTGCCAGTACCCCCGGGGCAGCCAGGGCCTACGAGCAGTACTTC. Amino acids: CASTPGAARAYEQYF.

The chain combines TRBV27 with TRBJ2-1, with unresolved D. The germline V and J ends were trimmed by 10 bases and 0 bases, with 16 bases remaining between them. The CDR3 contains 15 residues. CDR1 is MNHEY, CDR2 SMNVEV, per germline (reference sequence). The CDR3 is CATGPYGDSYNEQFF. DNA of the CDR3: TGTGCCACCGGCCCTTACGGAGACTCCTACAATGAGCAGTTCTTC.

The rearrangement links TRBV2 to TRBJ2-7; D could derive from TRBD1 or TRBD2 (5 bases each). Per the germline V gene, CDR1 is SNHLY and CDR2 is FYNNEI. Between the trimmed V and J ends, which lost 6 bases and 3 bases, there was a span of 12 bases. There are 13 residues in the CDR3. The CDR3 coding sequence is TGTGCCAGCAGCCCAGGGAGTCGCTACGAGCAGTACTTC. Its protein product is CASSPGSRYEQYF.